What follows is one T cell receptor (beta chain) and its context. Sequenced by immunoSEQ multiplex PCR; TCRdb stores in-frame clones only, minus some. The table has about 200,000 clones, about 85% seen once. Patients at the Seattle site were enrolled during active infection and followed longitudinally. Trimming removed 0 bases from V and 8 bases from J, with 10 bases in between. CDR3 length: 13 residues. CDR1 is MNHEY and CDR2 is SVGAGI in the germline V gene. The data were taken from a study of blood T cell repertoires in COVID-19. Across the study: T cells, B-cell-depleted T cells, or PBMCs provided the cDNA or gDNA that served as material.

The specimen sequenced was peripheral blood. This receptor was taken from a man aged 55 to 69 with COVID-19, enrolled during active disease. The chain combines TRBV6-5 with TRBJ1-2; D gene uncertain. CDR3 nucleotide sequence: TGTGCCAGCAGTTACTCACCTCGAGGAGGCTACACCTTC. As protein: CASSYSPRGGYTF.